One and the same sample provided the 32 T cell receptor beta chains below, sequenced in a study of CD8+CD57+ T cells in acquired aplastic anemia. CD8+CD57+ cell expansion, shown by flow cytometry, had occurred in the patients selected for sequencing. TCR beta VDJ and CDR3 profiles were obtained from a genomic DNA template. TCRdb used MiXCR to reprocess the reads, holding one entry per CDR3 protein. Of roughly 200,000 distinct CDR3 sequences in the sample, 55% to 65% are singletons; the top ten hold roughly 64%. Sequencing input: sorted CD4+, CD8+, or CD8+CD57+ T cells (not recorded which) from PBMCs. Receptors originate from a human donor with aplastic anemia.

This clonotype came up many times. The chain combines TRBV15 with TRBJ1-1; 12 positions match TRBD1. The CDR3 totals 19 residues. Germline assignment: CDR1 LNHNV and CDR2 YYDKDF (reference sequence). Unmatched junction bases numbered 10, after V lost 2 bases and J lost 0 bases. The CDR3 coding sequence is TGTGCCACCAGCAGACCATTTCCGGGACAGGGGGCCATGAACACTGAAGCTTTCTTT. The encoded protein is CATSRPFPGQGAMNTEAFF.

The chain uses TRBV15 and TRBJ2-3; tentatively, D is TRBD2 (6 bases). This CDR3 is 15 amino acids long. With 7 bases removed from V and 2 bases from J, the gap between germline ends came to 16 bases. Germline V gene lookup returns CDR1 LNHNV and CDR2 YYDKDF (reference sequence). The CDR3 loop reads CATTQGGGTTDTQYF. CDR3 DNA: TGTGCCACCACCCAGGGAGGTGGCACCACAGATACGCAGTATTTT.

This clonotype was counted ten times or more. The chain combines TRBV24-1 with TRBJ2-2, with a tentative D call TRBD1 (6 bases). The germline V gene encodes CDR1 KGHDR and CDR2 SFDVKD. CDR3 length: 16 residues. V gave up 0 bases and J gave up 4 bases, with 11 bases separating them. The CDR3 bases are TGTGCCACCAGTGATTTGATGGGGGCAATCACCGGGGAGCTGTTTTTT. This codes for CATSDLMGAITGELFF.

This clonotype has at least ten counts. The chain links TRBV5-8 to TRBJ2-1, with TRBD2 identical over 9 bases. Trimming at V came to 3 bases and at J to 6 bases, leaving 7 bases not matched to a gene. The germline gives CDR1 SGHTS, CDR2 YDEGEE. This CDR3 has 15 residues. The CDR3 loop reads CASSSGLAVANEQFF. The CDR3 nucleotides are TGTGCCAGCAGCTCGGGACTAGCTGTAGCCAATGAGCAGTTCTTC.

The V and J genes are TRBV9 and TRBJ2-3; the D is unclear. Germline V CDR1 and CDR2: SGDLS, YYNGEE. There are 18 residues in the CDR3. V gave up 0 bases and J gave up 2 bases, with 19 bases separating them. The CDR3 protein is CASSVAGWGWVTTDTQYF. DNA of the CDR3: TGTGCCAGCAGCGTAGCGGGTTGGGGATGGGTTACCACAGATACGCAGTATTTT.

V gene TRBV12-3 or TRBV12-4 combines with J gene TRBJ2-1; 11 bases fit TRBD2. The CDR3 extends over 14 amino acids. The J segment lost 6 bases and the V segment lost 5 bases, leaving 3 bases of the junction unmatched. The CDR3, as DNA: TGTGCCAGCAGTGGGGGACTAGCGGTCAATGAGCAGTTCTTC. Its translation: CASSGGLAVNEQFF.

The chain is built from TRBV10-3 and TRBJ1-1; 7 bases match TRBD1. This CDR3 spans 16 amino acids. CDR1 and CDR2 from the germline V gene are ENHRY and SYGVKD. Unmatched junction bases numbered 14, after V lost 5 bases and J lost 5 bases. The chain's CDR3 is CAISTPDRVGRTEAFF. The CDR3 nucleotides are TGTGCCATCAGTACTCCCGACAGGGTGGGCAGGACTGAAGCTTTCTTT.

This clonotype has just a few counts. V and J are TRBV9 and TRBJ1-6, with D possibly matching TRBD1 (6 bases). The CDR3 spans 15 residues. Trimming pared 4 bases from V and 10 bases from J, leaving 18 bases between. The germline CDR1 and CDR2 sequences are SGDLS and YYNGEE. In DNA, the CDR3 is TGTGCCAGCAGCCCCCGGCAGGGGCCAACCTCACCCCTCCACTTT. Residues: CASSPRQGPTSPLHF.

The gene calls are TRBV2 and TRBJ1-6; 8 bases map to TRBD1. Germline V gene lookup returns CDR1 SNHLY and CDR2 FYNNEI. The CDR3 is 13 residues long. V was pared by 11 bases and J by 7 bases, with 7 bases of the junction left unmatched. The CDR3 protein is CAGQGQSNSPLHF. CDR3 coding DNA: TGTGCCGGACAGGGACAGTCAAATTCACCCCTCCACTTT. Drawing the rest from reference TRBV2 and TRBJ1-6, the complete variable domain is EPEVTQTPSHQVTQMGQEVILRCVPISNHLYFYWYRQILGQKVEFLVSFYNNEISEKSEIFDDQFSVERPDGSNFTLKIRSTKLEDSAMYFCAGQGQSNSPLHFGNGTRLTVT.

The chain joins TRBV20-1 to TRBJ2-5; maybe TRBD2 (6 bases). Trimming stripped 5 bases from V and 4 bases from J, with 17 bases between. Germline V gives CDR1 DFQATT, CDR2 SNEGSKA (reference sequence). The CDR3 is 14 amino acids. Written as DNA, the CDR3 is TGCAGTGCTTGTGCCGGGAGTAAGGGAGAGACCCAGTACTTC. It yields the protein CSACAGSKGETQYF.

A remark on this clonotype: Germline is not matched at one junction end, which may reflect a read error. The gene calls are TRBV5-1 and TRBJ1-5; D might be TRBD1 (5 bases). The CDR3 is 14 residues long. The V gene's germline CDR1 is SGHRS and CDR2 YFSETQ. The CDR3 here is CASSPGASNQPQHF. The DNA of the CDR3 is TGCGCCAGCAGCCCCGGGGCTAGCAACCAGCCCCAGCATTTT.

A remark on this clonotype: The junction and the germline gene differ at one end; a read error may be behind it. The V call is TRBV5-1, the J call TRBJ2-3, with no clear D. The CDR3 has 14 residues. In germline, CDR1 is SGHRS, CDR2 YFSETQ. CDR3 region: CASSVGRRTDTQYF. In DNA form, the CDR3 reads TGTGCCAGCAGCGTGGGCCGTCGGACAGATACGCAGTATTTT.

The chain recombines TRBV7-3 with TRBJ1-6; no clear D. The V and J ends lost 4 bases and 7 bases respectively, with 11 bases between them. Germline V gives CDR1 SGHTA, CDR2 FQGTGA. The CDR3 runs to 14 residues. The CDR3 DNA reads TGTGCCAGCAGCTCCGGACGAACCAATTCACCCCTCCACTTT. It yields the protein CASSSGRTNSPLHF.

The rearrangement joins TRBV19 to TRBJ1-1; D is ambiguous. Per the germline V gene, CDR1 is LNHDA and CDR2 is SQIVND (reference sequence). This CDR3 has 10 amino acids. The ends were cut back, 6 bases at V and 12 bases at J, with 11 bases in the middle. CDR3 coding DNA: TGTGCCAGTAGCCATGCATTTACTTTCTTT. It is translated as CASSHAFTFF.

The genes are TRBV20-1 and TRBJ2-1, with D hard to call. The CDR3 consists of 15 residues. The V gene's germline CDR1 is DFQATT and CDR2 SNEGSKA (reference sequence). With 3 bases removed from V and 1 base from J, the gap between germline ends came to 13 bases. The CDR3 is CSARAQVGSYNEQFF. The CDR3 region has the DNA TGCAGTGCTAGGGCCCAGGTGGGATCCTACAATGAGCAGTTCTTC.

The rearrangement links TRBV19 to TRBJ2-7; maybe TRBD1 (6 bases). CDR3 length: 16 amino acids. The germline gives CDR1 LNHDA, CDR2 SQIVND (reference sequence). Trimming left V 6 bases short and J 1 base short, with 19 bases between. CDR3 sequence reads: CASSNPISTGSYEQYF. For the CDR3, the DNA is TGTGCCAGTAGCAACCCGATCTCGACAGGATCCTACGAGCAGTACTTC.

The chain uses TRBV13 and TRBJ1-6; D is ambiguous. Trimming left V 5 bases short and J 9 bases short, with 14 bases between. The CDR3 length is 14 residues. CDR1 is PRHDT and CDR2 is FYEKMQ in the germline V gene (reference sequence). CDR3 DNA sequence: TGTGCCAGCAGCCCAGCGGGGATGGGTTCACCCCTCCACTTT. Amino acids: CASSPAGMGSPLHF.

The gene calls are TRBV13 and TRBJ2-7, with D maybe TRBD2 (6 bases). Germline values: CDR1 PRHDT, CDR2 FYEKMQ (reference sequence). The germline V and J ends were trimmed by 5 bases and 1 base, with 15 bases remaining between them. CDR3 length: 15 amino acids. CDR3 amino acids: CASSQGLGRSYEQYF. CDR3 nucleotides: TGTGCCAGCAGCCAGGGACTCGGCAGGTCCTACGAGCAGTACTTC.

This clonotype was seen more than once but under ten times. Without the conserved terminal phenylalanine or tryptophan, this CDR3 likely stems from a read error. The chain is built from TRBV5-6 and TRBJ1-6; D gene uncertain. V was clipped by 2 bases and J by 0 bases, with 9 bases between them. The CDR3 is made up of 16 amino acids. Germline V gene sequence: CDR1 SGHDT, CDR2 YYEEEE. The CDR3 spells CASSFSPSSYNSPLHC. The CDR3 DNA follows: TGTGCCAGCAGCTTCAGTCCGAGCTCCTATAATTCACCCCTCCACTGT.

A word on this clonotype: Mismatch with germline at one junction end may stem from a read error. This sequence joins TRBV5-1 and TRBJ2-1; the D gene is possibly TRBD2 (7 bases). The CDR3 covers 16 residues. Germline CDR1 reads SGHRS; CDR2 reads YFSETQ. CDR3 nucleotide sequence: TGTGCCAGCAGCTTGGCGTGGGGGGGCCTTCACCATGAGCAGTTCTTC. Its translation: CASSLAWGGLHHEQFF.

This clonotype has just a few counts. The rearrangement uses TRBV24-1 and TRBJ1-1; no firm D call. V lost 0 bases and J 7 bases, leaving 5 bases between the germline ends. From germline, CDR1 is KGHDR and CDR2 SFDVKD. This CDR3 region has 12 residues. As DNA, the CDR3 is TGTGCCACCAGTGATTTGATGGGTGAAGCTTTCTTT. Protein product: CATSDLMGEAFF.

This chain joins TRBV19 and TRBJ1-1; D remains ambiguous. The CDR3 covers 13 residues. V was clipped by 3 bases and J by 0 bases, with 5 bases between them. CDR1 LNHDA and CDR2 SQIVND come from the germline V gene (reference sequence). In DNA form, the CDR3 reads TGTGCCAGTAGTATGTTCCTGAACACTGAAGCTTTCTTT. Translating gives CASSMFLNTEAFF.

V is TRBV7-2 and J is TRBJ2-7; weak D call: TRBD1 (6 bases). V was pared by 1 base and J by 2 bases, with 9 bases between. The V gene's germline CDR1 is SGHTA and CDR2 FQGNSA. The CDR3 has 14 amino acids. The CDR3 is CASSLEGVAYEQYF. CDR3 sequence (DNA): TGTGCCAGCAGCTTAGAGGGGGTAGCCTACGAGCAGTACTTC.

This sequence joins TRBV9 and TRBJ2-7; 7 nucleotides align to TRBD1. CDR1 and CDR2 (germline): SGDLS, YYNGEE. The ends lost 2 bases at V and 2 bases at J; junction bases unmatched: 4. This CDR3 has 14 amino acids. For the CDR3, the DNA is TGTGCCAGCAGCGTGCGACAGGGTCCCTACGAGCAGTACTTC. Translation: CASSVRQGPYEQYF.

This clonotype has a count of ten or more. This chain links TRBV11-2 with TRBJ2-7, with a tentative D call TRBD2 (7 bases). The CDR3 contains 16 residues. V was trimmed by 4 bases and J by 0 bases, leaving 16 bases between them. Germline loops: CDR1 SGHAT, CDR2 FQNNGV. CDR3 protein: CASSSRPAGASYEQYF. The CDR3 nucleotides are TGTGCCAGCAGCTCCCGCCCGGCGGGGGCCTCCTACGAGCAGTACTTC.

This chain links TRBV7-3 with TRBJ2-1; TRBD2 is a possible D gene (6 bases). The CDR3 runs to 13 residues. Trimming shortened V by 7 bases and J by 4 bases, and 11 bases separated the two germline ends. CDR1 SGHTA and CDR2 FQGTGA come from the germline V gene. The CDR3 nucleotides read TGTGCCAGCACTAAAGGACTATACAATGAGCAGTTCTTC. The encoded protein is CASTKGLYNEQFF.

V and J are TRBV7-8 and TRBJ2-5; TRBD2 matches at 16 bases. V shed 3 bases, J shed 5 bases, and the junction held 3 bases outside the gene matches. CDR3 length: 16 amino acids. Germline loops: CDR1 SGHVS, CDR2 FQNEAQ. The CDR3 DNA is TGTGCCAGCAGCTTGGGGACTAGCGGGGGGGGGGAGACCCAGTACTTC. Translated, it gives CASSLGTSGGGETQYF.

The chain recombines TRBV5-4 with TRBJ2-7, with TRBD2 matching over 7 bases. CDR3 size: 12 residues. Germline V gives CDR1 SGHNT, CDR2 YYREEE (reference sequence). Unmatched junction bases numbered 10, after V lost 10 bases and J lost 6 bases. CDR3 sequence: CAAGLGGVEQYF. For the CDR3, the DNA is TGTGCCGCCGGCTTGGGAGGGGTCGAGCAGTACTTC.

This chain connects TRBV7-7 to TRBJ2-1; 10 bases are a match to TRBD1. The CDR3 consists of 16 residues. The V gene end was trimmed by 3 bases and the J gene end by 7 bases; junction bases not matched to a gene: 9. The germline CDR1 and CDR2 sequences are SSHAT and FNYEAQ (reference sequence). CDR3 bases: TGTGCCAGCAGCTTGCACCCGGGACAGGGGTTGAATGAGCAGTTCTTC. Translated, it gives CASSLHPGQGLNEQFF.

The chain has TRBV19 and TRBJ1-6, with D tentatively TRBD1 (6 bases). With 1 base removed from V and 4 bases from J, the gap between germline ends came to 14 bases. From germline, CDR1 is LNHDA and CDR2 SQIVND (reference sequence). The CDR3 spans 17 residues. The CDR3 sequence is CASSIVGGDTYNSPLHF. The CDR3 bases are TGTGCCAGTAGTATAGTAGGAGGGGACACTTATAATTCACCCCTCCACTTT.

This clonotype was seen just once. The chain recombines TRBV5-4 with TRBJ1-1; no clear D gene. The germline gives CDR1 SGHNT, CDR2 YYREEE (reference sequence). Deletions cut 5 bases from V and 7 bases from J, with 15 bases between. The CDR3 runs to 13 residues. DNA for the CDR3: TGTGCCAGCAGAGGCAAGGGTTCCGGTGAAGCTTTCTTT. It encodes CASRGKGSGEAFF. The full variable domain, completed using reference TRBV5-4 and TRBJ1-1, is ETGVTQSPTHLIKTRGQQVTLRCSSQSGHNTVSWYQQALGQGPQFIFQYYREEENGRGNFPPRFSGLQFPNYSSELNVNALELDDSALYLCASRGKGSGEAFFGQGTRLTVV.

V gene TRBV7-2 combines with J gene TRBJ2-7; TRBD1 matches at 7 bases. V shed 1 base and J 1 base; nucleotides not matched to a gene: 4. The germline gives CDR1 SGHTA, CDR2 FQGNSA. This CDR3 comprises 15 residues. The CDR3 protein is CASSLVQGQSYEQYF. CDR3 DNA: TGTGCCAGCAGCTTAGTACAGGGGCAGTCCTACGAGCAGTACTTC.